The 21 T cell receptor beta chains given below trace back to one sample, sequenced in a study of cytomegalovirus exposure and HLA in healthy donors. The PCR employed 60 Vbeta primers together with 13 Jbeta primers. TCRdb's copy holds only in-frame clones and misses some; the assay was immunoSEQ multiplex PCR. The sample has about 160,000 clones; roughly four fifths are singletons. Material: PBMCs. These receptors were taken from a woman in her forties or fifties in good health and CMV-seropositive.

The rearrangement joins TRBV7-2 to TRBJ2-3; possibly TRBD2 for D (6 bases). The CDR3 sequence is 11 residues long. CDR1 and CDR2 from the germline V gene are SGHTA and FQGNSA. The V end was cut by 4 bases, the J end by 11 bases, with 10 bases between. Written as DNA, the CDR3 is TGTGCCAGCAGCTCCCTCGGGGGGCAGTATTTT. Protein product: CASSSLGGQYF. The full variable domain, completed using reference TRBV7-2 and TRBJ2-3, is GAGVSQSPSNKVTEKGKDVELRCDPISGHTALYWYRQSLGQGLEFLIYFQGNSAPDKSGLPSDRFSAERTGGSVSTLTIQRTQQEDSAVYLCASSSLGGQYFGPGTRLTVL.

This clone was picked up a small number of times. The rearrangement joins TRBV27 to TRBJ1-1; D unclear. V was cut by 6 bases and J by 4 bases, with 18 bases left in between. Germline V gene lookup returns CDR1 MNHEY and CDR2 SMNVEV (reference sequence). The CDR3 is 15 residues long. The CDR3 sequence is CASRVGRARSTEAFF. In nucleotides, the CDR3 is TGTGCCAGCAGAGTCGGGCGGGCGCGGAGCACTGAAGCTTTCTTT.

This chain joins TRBV10-3 and TRBJ1-4; maybe TRBD1 (6 bases). V shed 8 bases and J shed 8 bases, with 12 bases lying between them. CDR3 length: 12 amino acids. Germline V gene sequence: CDR1 ENHRY, CDR2 SYGVKD. CDR3 in amino acids: CAISGDGEKLFF. In nucleotides, the CDR3 is TGTGCCATCTCAGGGGATGGGGAAAAACTGTTTTTT.

This clone was detected only once. This chain links TRBV2 with TRBJ2-3; D ambiguous. The CDR3 is made up of 15 amino acids. Trimming shortened V by 4 bases and J by 0 bases, and 11 bases separated the two germline ends. In germline, CDR1 is SNHLY, CDR2 FYNNEI. The CDR3 region has the DNA TGTGCCAGCAGTGTGGTGGCCAGTAGCACAGATACGCAGTATTTT. Translated: CASSVVASSTDTQYF.

To note about this clone: Other DNA variants within this sample encode the same CDR3. The chain has TRBV5-1 and TRBJ1-6; 8 bases are a match to TRBD1. Germline assignment: CDR1 SGHRS and CDR2 YFSETQ. V was pared by 2 bases and J by 10 bases, with 5 bases of the junction left unmatched. The CDR3 totals 14 residues. Here the CDR3 DNA reads TGCGCCAGCAGCTTAGGACAGGGTAGGTCACCCCTCCACTTT. Translated, it gives CASSLGQGRSPLHF.

V and J are TRBV19 and TRBJ1-2, with 10 bases that match TRBD1. The CDR3 consists of 16 residues. Germline-derived CDR1 and CDR2 are LNHDA and SQIVND (reference sequence). V lost 6 bases, J lost 7 bases, and 14 bases stayed unmatched. The CDR3 protein is CASRRLGTGELSGYTF. The CDR3 DNA sequence: TGTGCCAGTAGGCGACTAGGGACAGGGGAACTCTCTGGCTACACCTTC.

The CDR3 protein is CASSSGQQETQYF. The CDR3 nucleotides are TGTGCCAGCAGCTCGGGACAGCAAGAGACCCAGTACTTC. V and J are TRBV7-9 and TRBJ2-5, with 7 bases aligning to TRBD1. Looked up from germline, CDR1 is SEHNR and CDR2 is FQNEAQ (reference sequence). The CDR3 covers 13 residues. Trimming took 4 bases from V and 2 from J; bases not matched to a gene: 1. Together with reference TRBV7-9 and TRBJ2-5, the CDR3 gives the full variable domain: DTGVSQNPRHKITKRGQNVTFRCDPISEHNRLYWYRQTLGQGPEFLTYFQNEAQLEKSRLLSDRFSAERPKGSFSTLEIQRTEQGDSAMYLCASSSGQQETQYFGPGTRLLVL.

The CDR3 is CASTGERGGTDTQYF. In DNA form, the CDR3 reads TGTGCCAGCACAGGGGAGCGGGGGGGCACAGATACGCAGTATTTT. V gene TRBV6-5 combines with J gene TRBJ2-3, with 9 nucleotides matching TRBD2. Germline V gives CDR1 MNHEY, CDR2 SVGAGI. Trimming took 7 bases from V and 1 from J; bases not matched to a gene: 6. This CDR3 has 15 amino acids.

CDR3 DNA sequence: TGCAGTGCTAGCACAGGGAATGGCTACACCTTC. Residues: CSASTGNGYTF. The gene calls are TRBV20-1 and TRBJ1-2; D is perhaps TRBD1 (6 bases). V dropped 3 bases and J dropped 6 bases, with 8 bases sitting between them. The CDR3 is 11 amino acids. Per germline, CDR1 DFQATT and CDR2 SNEGSKA (reference sequence).

V usage is TRBV2 and J usage is TRBJ1-3; possibly TRBD1 for D (5 bases). This CDR3 region has 15 residues. The germline V gene encodes CDR1 SNHLY and CDR2 FYNNEI. V lost 4 bases and J lost 0, with 10 bases in between. CDR3 protein: CASSGQQFSGNTIYF. In DNA form, the CDR3 reads TGTGCCAGCAGTGGACAGCAGTTCTCTGGAAACACCATATATTTT.

This clone was detected once. This chain connects TRBV7-9 to TRBJ2-4; tentative D call: TRBD2 (7 bases). In germline, CDR1 is SEHNR, CDR2 FQNEAQ (reference sequence). V dropped 5 bases and J dropped 9 bases, with 17 bases sitting between them. There are 14 residues in the CDR3. In nucleotides, the CDR3 is TGTGCCAGCAGCCCACAGGGTGGGGAGGGCATTCAGTACTTC. Protein: CASSPQGGEGIQYF.

The rearrangement links TRBV7-9 to TRBJ1-2; a possible D gene is TRBD1 (5 bases). The CDR3 length is 14 residues. The ends were cut back, 1 base at V and 8 bases at J, with 14 bases in the middle. The germline V gene encodes CDR1 SEHNR and CDR2 FQNEAQ (reference sequence). This chain's CDR3 is CASSLEEGQWGYTF. In DNA form, the CDR3 reads TGTGCCAGCAGCTTAGAGGAGGGGCAGTGGGGCTACACCTTC.

This clone was seen more than once but under ten times. The rearrangement links TRBV5-4 to TRBJ2-3, with 9 bases lining up with TRBD2. Trimming at V came to 4 bases and at J to 6 bases, leaving 3 bases not matched to a gene. Germline V gene data show CDR1 as SGHNT and CDR2 as YYREEE (reference sequence). The CDR3 extends over 13 amino acids. The CDR3, as DNA: TGTGCCAGCAGCATAGCGGGAGAGGATACGCAGTATTTT. This sequence encodes CASSIAGEDTQYF.

The chain employs TRBV19 and TRBJ2-6; D gene unclear. In germline, CDR1 is LNHDA, CDR2 SQIVND (reference sequence). CDR3 size: 14 residues. V dropped 3 bases and J dropped 1 base, with 4 bases sitting between them. The chain's CDR3 is CASSIMSGANVLTF. DNA for the CDR3: TGTGCCAGTAGTATTATGTCTGGGGCCAACGTCCTGACTTTC.

This clone was observed once. The chain links TRBV4-1 to TRBJ2-1; 11 nucleotides align to TRBD2. Per the germline V gene, CDR1 is MGHRA and CDR2 is YSYEKL. This CDR3 contains 20 residues. V shed 4 bases and J 0 bases; nucleotides not matched to a gene: 14. CDR3 sequence: CASSRRLGLAGGSSYNEQFF. CDR3 DNA: TGCGCCAGCAGCCGGCGATTGGGGCTAGCGGGGGGAAGCTCCTACAATGAGCAGTTCTTC.

This chain connects TRBV5-6 to TRBJ2-5; the match to TRBD1 covers 11 bases. J lost 5 bases, V lost 3 bases, and 0 bases had no gene match. The CDR3 has 13 residues. CDR1 and CDR2 from the germline V gene are SGHDT and YYEEEE. This CDR3 reads CASSWTGGETQYF. The CDR3, as DNA: TGTGCCAGCAGCTGGACAGGGGGCGAGACCCAGTACTTC.

CDR3 protein: CASSERGEETQYF. The CDR3 DNA sequence: TGTGCCAGCAGCGAGCGGGGAGAAGAGACCCAGTACTTC. This sequence joins TRBV9 and TRBJ2-5, with TRBD2 matching over 7 bases. Germline assignment: CDR1 SGDLS and CDR2 YYNGEE. The CDR3 runs to 13 residues. Unmatched junction bases numbered 2, after V lost 3 bases and J lost 3 bases.

The J gene is TRBJ1-2, the V gene TRBV2; 7 nucleotides line up with TRBD1. CDR3 length: 12 amino acids. Per the germline V gene, CDR1 is SNHLY and CDR2 is FYNNEI. Trimming removed 5 bases from V and 7 bases from J; junction bases left unmatched: 4. The DNA for the CDR3 is TGTGCCAGCAGTCCACAGGGGTCTGGCTACACCTTC. Protein: CASSPQGSGYTF.

The J gene is TRBJ1-1, the V gene TRBV13; D may be TRBD1 (6 bases). Between the trimmed V and J ends, which lost 0 bases and 8 bases, there was a span of 7 bases. Germline CDR1 and CDR2: PRHDT and FYEKMQ (reference sequence). The CDR3 consists of 12 residues. The CDR3: CASSLGTGEAFF. The CDR3, as DNA: TGTGCCAGCAGCTTAGGCACAGGGGAAGCTTTCTTT.

This clone was observed a handful of times. V usage is TRBV4-2 and J usage is TRBJ2-3, with no clear D. The CDR3 covers 15 residues. Trimming took off 0 bases at V and 9 bases at J, with 16 bases between the two ends. Germline CDR1 reads LGHNA; CDR2 reads YNFKEQ. This chain's CDR3 is CASSQENGGLRTQYF. DNA for the CDR3: TGTGCCAGCAGCCAAGAAAATGGCGGCCTACGCACGCAGTATTTT.

V gene TRBV30 combines with J gene TRBJ1-4; tentatively, D is TRBD1 (6 bases). Trimming removed 3 bases from V and 7 bases from J, with 12 bases in between. Germline loops: CDR1 GTSNPN, CDR2 SVGIG (reference sequence). The length of the CDR3 is 13 residues. In DNA form, the CDR3 reads TGTGCCTGGAGCCCCGGGACATTTGAAAAACTGTTTTTT. Amino acids: CAWSPGTFEKLFF.